These T cell receptor beta chains were read from a single sample in a study of identical twins. TCRdb reanalysed the 5' RACE reads using MiXCR and keeps one entry per CDR3 protein. The sample holds approximately 190,000 distinct CDR3 sequences, about 16% seen once. The sample also formed part of further work on T cells expressing NK-cell markers.

Sequencing was performed on CD8+ T cells sorted from blood. The source is a woman under 30 in good health. Each CDR3 is given with its conserved first and last residue. The D gene is left open where the match is weak. For some rows the clone size is stated as once, few or many, or as a class when expanded; others skip it.

V: TRBV15
size: many
J: TRBJ2-1
D: NA
CDR3: CATSRAEVNNEQFF
DNA: TGTGCCACCAGCAGAGCGGAAGTTAACAATGAGCAGTTCTTC

V: TRBV7-6
size: few
J: TRBJ2-7
D: TRBD1
CDR3: CASSLGDRGPEQYF
DNA: TGTGCCAGCAGCTTAGGGGACAGGGGGCCCGAGCAGTACTTC

V: TRBV9
size: once
J: TRBJ2-7
D: TRBD1
CDR3: CASSPTGTGAGEQYF
DNA: TGTGCCAGCAGCCCCACCGGGACAGGGGCGGGCGAGCAGTACTTC

V: TRBV29-1
size: few
J: TRBJ2-7
D: TRBD2
CDR3: CSAGGEGREQYF
DNA: TGCAGCGCCGGAGGGGAGGGCCGCGAGCAGTACTTC

V: TRBV10-3
size: few
J: TRBJ1-1
D: TRBD1
CDR3: CAISEPGTGENAEAFF
DNA: TGTGCCATCAGTGAGCCTGGGACAGGAGAGAACGCTGAAGCTTTCTTT

V: TRBV9
size: NA
J: TRBJ2-1
D: NA
CDR3: CASSVGGDYNEQFF
DNA: TGTGCCAGCAGCGTAGGCGGAGACTACAATGAGCAGTTCTTC

V: TRBV12-3/TRBV12-4
size: few
J: TRBJ1-1
D: NA
CDR3: CASSLQGPEAFF
DNA: TGTGCCAGCAGCCTACAGGGTCCTGAAGCTTTCTTT

V: TRBV5-1
size: many
J: TRBJ2-5
D: NA
CDR3: CASRTGYQETQYF
DNA: TGCGCCAGCAGGACGGGGTACCAAGAGACCCAGTACTTC

V: TRBV4-1
size: few
J: TRBJ1-4
D: NA
CDR3: CASSQVGTNEKLFF
DNA: TGCGCCAGCAGCCAAGTTGGAACAAACGAAAAACTGTTTTTT

V: TRBV6-8
size: NA
J: TRBJ2-2
D: TRBD1
CDR3: CASPGRGTGELFF
DNA: TGTGCCAGCCCGGGCAGGGGGACCGGGGAGCTGTTTTTT

V: TRBV24-1
size: NA
J: TRBJ2-2
D: TRBD1
CDR3: CATSDFRTGGANTGELFF
DNA: TGTGCCACCAGTGATTTCAGGACAGGGGGCGCGAACACCGGGGAGCTGTTTTTT

V: TRBV25-1
size: NA
J: TRBJ1-2
D: NA
CDR3: CASSGNAHGYTF
DNA: TGTGCCAGCAGTGGAAATGCGCATGGCTACACCTTC

V: TRBV7-6
size: few
J: TRBJ2-3
D: TRBD1
CDR3: CASSLAGTGADTQYF
DNA: TGTGCCAGCAGCTTAGCCGGGACAGGGGCAGATACGCAGTATTTT

V: TRBV14
size: NA
J: TRBJ1-1
D: NA
CDR3: CASCAGGYTEAFF
DNA: TGTGCCAGCTGCGCGGGTGGATACACTGAAGCTTTCTTT

V: TRBV12-3/TRBV12-4
size: few
J: TRBJ2-3
D: TRBD2
CDR3: CASRAGIAGARDTQYF
DNA: TGTGCCAGCAGGGCCGGTATAGCGGGGGCGCGAGATACGCAGTATTTT

V: TRBV4-2
size: NA
J: TRBJ2-1
D: NA
CDR3: CASSQDRSLYNEQFF
DNA: TGTGCCAGCAGCCAAGATAGGAGTCTCTACAATGAGCAGTTCTTC

V: TRBV29-1
size: NA
J: TRBJ2-1
D: NA
CDR3: CSVHSPTHNEQFF
DNA: TGCAGCGTCCACTCCCCGACCCACAATGAGCAGTTCTTC

V: TRBV7-9
size: few
J: TRBJ2-1
D: TRBD2
CDR3: CASSPSERGPYNEQFF
DNA: TGTGCCAGCAGCCCATCGGAGCGGGGCCCCTACAATGAGCAGTTCTTC

V: TRBV3-1
size: NA
J: TRBJ2-7
D: TRBD2
CDR3: CASSPRTSIKQYF
DNA: TGTGCCAGCAGCCCGAGGACTAGCATTAAGCAGTACTTC

V: TRBV12-3/TRBV12-4
size: few
J: TRBJ2-1
D: NA
CDR3: CASSLVDKEPYNEQFF
DNA: TGTGCCAGCAGTTTAGTCGACAAGGAGCCCTACAATGAGCAGTTCTTC

V: TRBV7-3
size: few
J: TRBJ2-7
D: TRBD2
CDR3: CASSFDGLGYEQYF
DNA: TGTGCCAGCAGCTTCGACGGACTAGGCTACGAGCAGTACTTC

V: TRBV5-1
size: NA
J: TRBJ2-1
D: TRBD2
CDR3: CASSFGFFPGLDAPVEQFF
DNA: TGCGCCAGCAGCTTCGGTTTCTTTCCCGGACTAGACGCTCCGGTTGAGCAGTTCTTC

V: TRBV12-3/TRBV12-4
size: NA
J: TRBJ2-5
D: NA
CDR3: CASSLGQTEETQYF
DNA: TGTGCCAGCAGTCTCGGACAGACCGAAGAGACCCAGTACTTC

V: TRBV9
size: NA
J: TRBJ1-2
D: TRBD1
CDR3: CASSGLDRGVYGYTF
DNA: TGTGCCAGCAGCGGCCTCGACAGGGGGGTCTATGGCTACACCTTC

V: TRBV12-3/TRBV12-4
size: many
J: TRBJ2-2
D: NA
CDR3: CASSPDTGELFF
DNA: TGTGCCAGCAGTCCAGACACCGGGGAGCTGTTTTTT

V: TRBV5-1
size: few
J: TRBJ2-7
D: NA
CDR3: CASSLGPGFHEQYF
DNA: TGCGCCAGCAGCTTGGGACCCGGTTTTCACGAGCAGTACTTC

V: TRBV13
size: once
J: TRBJ2-7
D: NA
CDR3: CASSLVLGAYEQYF
DNA: TGTGCCAGCAGCTTAGTACTAGGGGCCTACGAGCAGTACTTC

V: TRBV5-4
size: NA
J: TRBJ2-7
D: NA
CDR3: CASSPRLYYEQYF
DNA: TGTGCCAGCAGCCCTAGGCTCTACTACGAGCAGTACTTC